The rows below give T cell receptor beta chains drawn from one sample of a study of blood T cell repertoires in COVID-19. Data came from immunoSEQ multiplex PCR; TCRdb stores just in-frame clones and leaves some out. Of 250,000 or so clones listed, around 90% are singletons. Sequenced input: peripheral blood. These receptors all stem from a man between 18 and 35 years old with active or convalescent COVID-19. Both conserved end residues are part of each CDR3. A D gene is named only where the DNA matches it firmly. Not every row has a clone size; where given, it reads once, few, many or a size class.

clone size	D gene	J gene	V gene	CDR3 protein	CDR3 DNA
few	TRBD1	TRBJ1-2	TRBV27	CASSVTGKNYGYTF	TGTGCCAGCAGTGTGACAGGGAAAAACTATGGCTACACCTTC
NA	NA	TRBJ2-1	TRBV6-1	CASSEQPQGNEQFF	TGTGCCAGCAGTGAACAGCCTCAGGGAAATGAGCAGTTCTTC
NA	NA	TRBJ2-7	TRBV11-3	CASSLGGGSYEQYF	TGTGCCAGCAGCTTAGGTGGAGGGAGCTACGAGCAGTACTTC
NA	TRBD1	TRBJ1-1	TRBV2	CASSRPETGKTEAFF	TGTGCCAGCAGCCGGCCGGAGACAGGGAAGACTGAAGCTTTCTTT
NA	NA	TRBJ1-2	TRBV18	CASSPMPAGDYGYTF	TGTGCCAGCTCACCGATGCCGGCGGGGGACTATGGCTACACCTTC
NA	NA	TRBJ2-7	TRBV10-3	CAILASNPSREEQYF	TGTGCCATCCTAGCATCCAACCCCTCCAGAGAAGAGCAGTACTTC
NA	NA	TRBJ1-2	TRBV30	CAWSVEGDYTF	TGTGCCTGGAGTGTAGAGGGGGACTACACCTTC
NA	NA	TRBJ2-7	TRBV5-1	CASSLAGLYEQYF	TGCGCCAGCAGCTTGGCAGGGCTTTACGAGCAGTACTTC
NA	NA	TRBJ1-1	TRBV7-8	CASSLTPPTRGTSTEAFF	TGTGCCAGCAGCTTAACTCCCCCTACAAGGGGCACGAGCACTGAAGCTTTCTTT
NA	NA	TRBJ1-1	TRBV28	CASSWSGTEAFF	TGTGCCAGCAGTTGGTCGGGTACTGAAGCTTTCTTT
NA	TRBD1	TRBJ2-6	TRBV7-9	CASSNRTGALSGANVLTF	TGTGCCAGCAGCAACAGGACAGGGGCCCTCTCTGGGGCCAACGTCCTGACTTTC
few	NA	TRBJ1-2	TRBV7-9	CASSLLKGRYYGYTF	TGTGCCAGCAGCTTATTGAAGGGGCGCTACTATGGCTACACCTTC
NA	NA	TRBJ1-3	TRBV7-2	CASSAQGFSGNTIYF	TGTGCCAGCAGCGCCCAGGGTTTCTCTGGAAACACCATATATTTT
NA	TRBD1	TRBJ1-2	TRBV11-2	CASSSDRVRGYTF	TGTGCCAGCAGTTCGGACAGGGTACGTGGCTACACCTTC
once	TRBD1	TRBJ2-5	TRBV7-2	CASSADRVRAETQYF	TGTGCCAGCAGCGCGGACAGGGTGAGGGCTGAGACCCAGTACTTC
NA	TRBD2	TRBJ2-1	TRBV28	CASRASGSNEQFF	TGTGCCAGCAGGGCTAGCGGGAGCAATGAGCAGTTCTTC
once	NA	TRBJ1-6	TRBV19	CASSGPGGNSPLHF	TGTGCCAGTAGTGGGCCCGGTGGTAATTCACCCCTCCACTTT
NA	TRBD1	TRBJ1-3	TRBV6-5	CASSPGQRNTIYF	TGTGCCAGCAGTCCGGGACAGAGAAACACCATATATTTT
NA	NA	TRBJ1-6	TRBV19	CASSPGAYNSPLHF	TGTGCCAGTAGTCCAGGGGCGTATAATTCACCCCTCCACTTT
NA	TRBD2	TRBJ2-5	TRBV5-1	CASSPGTSGEETQYF	TGCGCCAGCAGTCCCGGGACTAGCGGGGAAGAGACCCAGTACTTC
NA	NA	TRBJ2-3	TRBV29-1	CSSTARAQDTQYF	TGCAGCTCGACGGCCAGGGCGCAAGATACGCAGTATTTT
NA	TRBD2	TRBJ2-7	TRBV5-1	CASSLMRGSGYEQYF	TGCGCCAGCAGCTTAATGCGCGGGAGCGGCTACGAGCAGTACTTC
NA	TRBD1	TRBJ1-4	TRBV7-2	CASSPNRGRWEKLFF	TGTGCCAGCAGCCCCAACAGGGGGCGCTGGGAAAAACTGTTTTTT
once	TRBD2	TRBJ2-5	TRBV29-1	CSVASFAGDQYF	TGCAGCGTTGCCAGCTTCGCGGGGGACCAGTACTTC
few	TRBD2	TRBJ2-2	TRBV7-9	CASQTSGRLGELFF	TGTGCCAGCCAAACTAGCGGGAGACTAGGGGAGCTGTTTTTT
NA	NA	TRBJ1-1	TRBV5-1	CASSLTGPNTEAFF	TGCGCCAGCAGCTTGACAGGGCCGAACACTGAAGCTTTCTTT
NA	NA	TRBJ2-1	TRBV2	CASSGQVGNEQFF	TGTGCCAGCAGTGGACAGGTCGGCAATGAGCAGTTCTTC
NA	NA	TRBJ1-1	TRBV7-3	CASSLRRGTEAFF	TGTGCCAGCAGCCTTAGGAGGGGCACTGAAGCTTTCTTT
once	NA	TRBJ1-6	TRBV28	CASSSGPGPLGHF	TGTGCCAGCAGTTCGGGCCCAGGGCCCTTGGGCCACTTT
NA	TRBD1	TRBJ1-4	TRBV4-2	CASTKGDRDEKLFF	TGTGCCAGCACCAAGGGGGACAGGGACGAAAAACTGTTTTTT
NA	TRBD1	TRBJ2-1	TRBV15	CATSRDDRDPRYNEQFF	TGTGCCACCAGCAGAGACGACAGGGATCCGCGATACAATGAGCAGTTCTTC
NA	NA	TRBJ2-1	TRBV3-1/TRBV3-2	CASSQGYGGTRGAEQFF	TGTGCCAGCAGCCAAGGTTACGGCGGGACGCGGGGCGCTGAGCAGTTCTTC
NA	TRBD1	TRBJ2-7	TRBV6-5	CASSYGTGRYEQYF	TGTGCCAGCAGTTACGGGACAGGGCGGTACGAGCAGTACTTC
NA	TRBD1	TRBJ2-7	TRBV15	CATSTRDRAYEQYF	TGTGCCACCAGCACCCGGGACAGGGCCTACGAGCAGTACTTC
NA	TRBD1	TRBJ2-4	TRBV15	CATSRGQRDSGKNIQYF	TGTGCCACCAGCAGGGGGCAAAGGGACAGCGGCAAAAACATTCAGTACTTC
NA	TRBD1	TRBJ1-6	TRBV2	CASRQGGRQASPLHF	TGTGCCAGCAGACAGGGGGGTCGTCAAGCTTCACCCCTCCACTTT
NA	NA	TRBJ2-7	TRBV11-3	CASSLGASDEQYF	TGTGCCAGCAGCTTAGGGGCCTCTGACGAGCAGTACTTC
NA	TRBD1	TRBJ1-2	TRBV3-1/TRBV3-2	CASTRTGDHGYTF	TGTGCCAGCACCCGGACAGGGGACCATGGCTACACCTTC
NA	TRBD1	TRBJ1-2	TRBV28	CASQQTGKYGYTF	TGTGCCAGCCAACAGACAGGGAAGTATGGCTACACCTTC
NA	NA	TRBJ2-5	TRBV28	CASRRATKGTQYF	TGTGCCAGCAGGCGGGCGACAAAGGGGACCCAGTACTTC
NA	NA	TRBJ1-2	TRBV15	CATSSSGNYGYTF	TGTGCCACCAGCAGTTCAGGGAACTATGGCTACACCTTC
NA	NA	TRBJ2-5	TRBV14	CASSPSWGVSGGTQYF	TGTGCCAGCAGCCCCTCCTGGGGAGTTAGTGGAGGGACCCAGTACTTC
NA	TRBD2	TRBJ2-5	TRBV12-5	CASGGSGEETQYF	TGTGCTAGTGGTGGTAGCGGGGAAGAGACCCAGTACTTC
NA	NA	TRBJ2-1	TRBV12-3/TRBV12-4	CASSFNNEQFF	TGTGCCAGCAGTTTTAACAATGAGCAGTTCTTC
NA	NA	TRBJ1-2	TRBV28	CASSLQDYGYTF	TGTGCCAGCAGTTTACAGGACTATGGCTACACCTTC
many	NA	TRBJ1-1	TRBV5-5	CASYLMNTEAFF	TGTGCCAGTTATCTAATGAACACTGAAGCTTTCTTT
NA	TRBD1	TRBJ2-2	TRBV29-1	CSVKQGAPNTGELFF	TGCAGCGTTAAACAGGGGGCCCCGAACACCGGGGAGCTGTTTTTT
once	TRBD1	TRBJ2-5	TRBV28	CASSPPGTVETQYF	TGTGCCAGCAGTCCCCCTGGGACAGTAGAGACCCAGTACTTC
NA	NA	TRBJ1-2	TRBV18	CASSPPGGYGYTF	TGTGCCAGCTCACCACCGGGGGGCTATGGCTACACCTTC
NA	NA	TRBJ1-2	TRBV7-9	CASSAPGIGNRGYTF	TGTGCCAGCAGCGCACCCGGGATAGGAAACCGTGGCTACACCTTC
once	NA	TRBJ2-7	TRBV28	CASSFTYEQYF	TGTGCCAGCAGTTTTACCTACGAGCAGTACTTC
NA	NA	TRBJ1-5	TRBV6-6	CASRPGQGGDQPQHF	TGTGCCAGCAGACCCGGGCAGGGAGGTGATCAGCCCCAGCATTTT
NA	NA	TRBJ2-1	TRBV5-4	CASSLGQVSSYNEQFF	TGTGCCAGCAGCTTGGGGCAGGTAAGCTCCTACAATGAGCAGTTCTTC